Sequencing of this T cell receptor beta chain was carried out in a study of blood T cells in healthy people across ages. With regard to this clonotype: Its antigen is not known.

Healthy Caucasian individuals from Russia aged roughly 6 to 100 were enrolled as donors. Study findings and constraints: Across the age range, TCR beta diversity per million T cells fell in a roughly linear way. Using unsorted PBMCs precluded a conclusive naive versus antigen-experienced comparison.

Germline V lookup: CDR1 SGHAT, CDR2 FQNNGV. The CDR3 sequence is 16 residues long. V trimming: 5 bases; J trimming: 2 bases; junction bases outside the gene matches: 6. Using a J-beta primer mix together with a sample-barcoded 5' primer, a second PCR was run for 7 to 11 cycles. At least 2.5 million CDR3-containing paired-end reads were obtained per sample. MiXCR, run by TCRdb on the 5' RACE reads, gives a single entry per CDR3 protein. The data contain 650,000 to 950,000 distinct CDR3 sequences, more than 40% of them singletons. The chain employs TRBV11-2 and TRBJ2-1; 10 bases align to TRBD2. Sequenced sample: blood. The source is a man in his sixties in good health. The CDR3 DNA reads as TGTGCCAGCAGCAAGCGGGGGGGCTTCCCCTACAATGAGCAGTTCTTC. Protein product: CASSKRGGFPYNEQFF.